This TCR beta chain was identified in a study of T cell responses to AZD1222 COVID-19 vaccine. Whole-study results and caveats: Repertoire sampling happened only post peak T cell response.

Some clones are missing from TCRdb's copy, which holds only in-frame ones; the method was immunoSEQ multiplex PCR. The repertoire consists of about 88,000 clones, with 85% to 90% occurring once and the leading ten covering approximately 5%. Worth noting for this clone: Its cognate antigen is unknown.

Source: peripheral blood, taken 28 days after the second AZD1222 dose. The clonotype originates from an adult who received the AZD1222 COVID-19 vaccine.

The CDR3 region is CASSAGASDEQFF. CDR3 coding DNA: TGTGCCAGCTCAGCGGGGGCCAGTGATGAGCAGTTCTTC. V gene TRBV18 combines with J gene TRBJ2-1; the D gene is possibly TRBD2 (7 bases). The V and J ends lost 5 bases and 8 bases respectively, with 13 bases between them. CDR3 length equals 13 residues. Looked up from germline, CDR1 is KGHSH and CDR2 is LQKENI.